This TCR beta chain was documented in a study of blood T cell repertoires in COVID-19. Study background: The cDNA or gDNA used as material had been derived from T cells, B-cell-depleted T cells, or PBMCs.

Libraries were prepared by immunoSEQ multiplex PCR; TCRdb keeps only in-frame clonotypes and omits some of them. The sample consists of more than 90,000 clones, about 80% of them appearing once. The TCR was taken from an elderly man with acute or convalescent COVID-19. The sequenced material came from peripheral blood.

CDR3: CASPPTASPSTQYF. CDR3 coding DNA: TGTGCCAGCCCGCCCACAGCAAGCCCGAGTACGCAGTATTTT. The rearrangement uses TRBV2 and TRBJ2-3; D is unclear. The length of the CDR3 is 14 residues. V lost 8 bases to trimming and J lost 8 bases, with 20 bases between them. Looked up from germline, CDR1 is SNHLY and CDR2 is FYNNEI.